One T cell receptor (beta chain) is described in this entry. The CDR3 is 19 amino acids. V was pared by 4 bases and J by 5 bases, with 26 bases between. CDR1 is MNHNS, CDR2 SASEGT, per germline. The sample is drawn from a study of shared clonotypes between healthy human individuals. Clones were sequenced by immunoSEQ multiplex PCR, and TCRdb holds only the in-frame ones, with some missing. The repertoire holds a few hundred thousand clones, approximately 65% seen once, with around 10% in the top ten. Sequenced material: memory CD4+ T cells sorted from blood. Subset in this sample: CD45RA-negative fraction. The clonotype comes from a man younger than 40 in good health. V usage is TRBV6-1 and J usage is TRBJ2-2; possibly TRBD1 for D (7 bases). CDR3 nucleotide sequence: TGTGCCAGCAGTGCCCCCCCGGGCGTGCCAGGGGGGTATACCGGGGAGCTGTTTTTT. It encodes CASSAPPGVPGGYTGELFF.